Following are 4 T cell receptor beta chains from one sample sequenced in a study of blood T cell repertoires in COVID-19. Profiling relied on immunoSEQ multiplex PCR, and the TCRdb table lists in-frame clones only, not all of them. The sample includes under 250,000 clones, roughly 84% of them seen just once. Sequenced: peripheral blood. The receptors come from a woman aged 40 to 50 who had recovered from COVID-19.

The genes are TRBV19 and TRBJ2-1; a possible D gene is TRBD2 (5 bases). V was shortened by 7 bases and J by 3 bases, with 10 bases between the two germline ends. The length of the CDR3 is 13 residues. From germline, CDR1 is LNHDA and CDR2 SQIVND (reference sequence). The CDR3 spells CASKLGVYNEQFF. The CDR3 DNA sequence: TGTGCCAGTAAACTGGGAGTCTACAATGAGCAGTTCTTC.

The V call is TRBV7-9, the J call TRBJ2-5; 7 nucleotides agree with TRBD1. Germline V gene lookup returns CDR1 SEHNR and CDR2 FQNEAQ (reference sequence). CDR3 length equals 14 residues. V shed 5 bases and J 2 bases; nucleotides not matched to a gene: 5. The CDR3 sequence is CASSRQGNQETQYF. DNA for the CDR3: TGTGCCAGCAGCCGACAGGGAAATCAAGAGACCCAGTACTTC.

The chain carries TRBV24-1 and TRBJ1-2; D remains unclear. Germline values: CDR1 KGHDR, CDR2 SFDVKD. The length of the CDR3 is 12 residues. Trimming cost V 3 bases and J 2 bases, with 3 bases left between them. The CDR3 nucleotides are TGTGCCACCAGTGATGCGAACTATGGCTACACCTTC. Amino acids: CATSDANYGYTF.

This clone occurred many times. The chain has TRBV30 and TRBJ2-2, with TRBD1 matching over 7 bases. The CDR3 has 15 residues. The V segment lost 3 bases and the J segment 4 bases; nucleotides outside the gene matches: 8. The germline V gene has CDR1 GTSNPN and CDR2 SVGIG (reference sequence). The chain's CDR3 is CAWSSDRTFTGELFF. The CDR3 nucleotides read TGTGCCTGGAGCTCGGACAGGACTTTCACCGGGGAGCTGTTTTTT.